What follows is one T cell receptor beta chain and its context. These data are taken from a study of technical replicates of blood from several donors. Germline V CDR1 and CDR2: SGHNT, YYREEE (reference sequence). The CDR3 sequence is 13 residues long. Trimming stripped 6 bases from V and 5 bases from J, with 12 bases between. Method: immunoSEQ multiplex PCR; TCRdb's copy keeps in-frame clones and lacks some. The sample holds 70,000 or so clones, over 80% seen once. Sequencing was carried out using PBMCs. This sequence was found in a human donor in good health. Some clones in this sample may be carry-over from other donors' samples. The V and J genes are TRBV5-4 and TRBJ2-1, with TRBD2 as a possible D gene (6 bases). CDR3 amino acids: CASTEGRNNEQFF. CDR3 coding DNA: TGTGCCAGCACGGAGGGGAGGAACAATGAGCAGTTCTTC.